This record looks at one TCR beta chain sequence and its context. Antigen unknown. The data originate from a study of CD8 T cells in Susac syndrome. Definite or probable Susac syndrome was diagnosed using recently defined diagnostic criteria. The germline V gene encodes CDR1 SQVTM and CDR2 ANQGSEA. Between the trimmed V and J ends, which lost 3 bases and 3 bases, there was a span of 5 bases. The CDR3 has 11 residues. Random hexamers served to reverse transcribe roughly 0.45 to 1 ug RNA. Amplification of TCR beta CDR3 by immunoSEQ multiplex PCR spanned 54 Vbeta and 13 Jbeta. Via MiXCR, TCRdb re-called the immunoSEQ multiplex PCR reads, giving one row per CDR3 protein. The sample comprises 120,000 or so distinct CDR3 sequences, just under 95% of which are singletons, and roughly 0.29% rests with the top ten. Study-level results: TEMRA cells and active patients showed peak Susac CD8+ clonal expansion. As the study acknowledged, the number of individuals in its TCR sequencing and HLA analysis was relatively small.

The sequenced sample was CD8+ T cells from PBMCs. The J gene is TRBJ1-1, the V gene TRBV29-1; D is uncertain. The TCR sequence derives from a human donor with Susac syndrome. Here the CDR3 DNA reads TGCAGCGTTGAGGCAGACACTGAAGCTTTCTTT. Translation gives CSVEADTEAFF.